The 27 T cell receptor beta chains given below trace back to one sample, sequenced in a study of blood T cell repertoires in COVID-19. Sequencing used immunoSEQ multiplex PCR; TCRdb keeps in-frame clones, though not all of them. The sample lists 210,000 or so clones, 83% occurring once. Sequencing was performed on PBMCs or T cells enriched from blood (not recorded which). The origin of the receptors is a woman aged 45-65 years who had been exposed to COVID-19.

The V call is TRBV7-6, the J call TRBJ2-1, with a possible D match to TRBD2 (5 bases). The CDR3 totals 17 residues. V lost 1 base and J 0 bases, leaving 13 bases between the germline ends. CDR1 and CDR2 from the germline V gene are SGHVS and FNYEAQ. The CDR3 DNA reads TGTGCCAGCAGCTTAGAGTTAGGACTGAGCTCCTACAATGAGCAGTTCTTC. Its protein is CASSLELGLSSYNEQFF.

The DNA for the CDR3 is TGTGCCAGCAATTTGGAACTAACCACTGAAGCTTTCTTT. Its translation: CASNLELTTEAFF. This chain connects TRBV5-4 to TRBJ1-1; D not certain. Germline V gene sequence: CDR1 SGHNT, CDR2 YYREEE (reference sequence). Trimming removed 6 bases from V and 4 bases from J, with 13 bases in between. The CDR3 totals 13 residues.

The chain recombines TRBV5-4 with TRBJ2-7; TRBD2 is a possible D gene (5 bases). The V and J ends lost 0 bases and 0 bases respectively, with 7 bases between them. The germline gives CDR1 SGHNT, CDR2 YYREEE (reference sequence). The CDR3 has 14 amino acids. The CDR3 nucleotides are TGTGCCAGCAGCTTGGGAGGGAGCTCCTACGAGCAGTACTTC. Its protein product is CASSLGGSSYEQYF.

As regards this clone: This may stem from a read error, because a much larger clone lies one nucleotide away. V usage is TRBV13 and J usage is TRBJ1-1; D possibly corresponds to TRBD1 (5 bases). Germline V gives CDR1 PRHDT, CDR2 FYEKMQ (reference sequence). The CDR3 sequence is 13 residues long. Trimming left V 4 bases short and J 2 bases short, with 8 bases between. This chain's CDR3 is CASSYGGNTEAFF. In DNA form, the CDR3 reads TGTGCCAGCAGCTACGGGGGAAACACTGAAGCTTTCTTT. The full variable domain, with the rest looked up from reference TRBV13 and TRBJ1-1, is AAGVIQSPRHLIKEKRETATLKCYPIPRHDTVYWYQQGPGQDPQFLISFYEKMQSDKGSIPDRFSAQQFSDYHSELNMSSLELGDSALYFCASSYGGNTEAFFGQGTRLTVV.

This clone has more than one count but fewer than ten. This chain joins TRBV27 and TRBJ2-1, with TRBD2 matching 12 bases. The CDR3 sequence is 16 residues long. The V segment lost 5 bases and the J segment 10 bases; nucleotides outside the gene matches: 12. CDR1 and CDR2 (germline): MNHEY, SMNVEV (reference sequence). The CDR3 here is CASSPRTSGVQWEQFF. The CDR3 DNA sequence: TGTGCCAGCAGTCCGCGGACTAGCGGGGTTCAATGGGAGCAGTTCTTC.

The V and J genes are TRBV5-1 and TRBJ2-3, with a tentative D call TRBD1 (6 bases). CDR1 and CDR2 from the germline V gene are SGHRS and YFSETQ. The CDR3 length is 15 residues. V lost 2 bases and J lost 3, with 13 bases in between. The CDR3 DNA reads as TGCGCCAGCAGCTTATCAGGGGATTGGACAGATACGCAGTATTTT. Protein: CASSLSGDWTDTQYF.

The CDR3 is CASSPLVRNTEAFF. The CDR3 coding sequence is TGTGCCAGCAGTCCCCTAGTTCGCAACACTGAAGCTTTCTTT. The genes are TRBV27 and TRBJ1-1, with unresolved D. Germline assignment: CDR1 MNHEY and CDR2 SMNVEV (reference sequence). The CDR3 extends over 14 amino acids. V shed 5 bases and J shed 2 bases, with 12 bases lying between them.

V is TRBV30 and J is TRBJ1-5; D not resolved. Trimming removed 3 bases at V and 0 bases at J, with 6 bases between. This CDR3 spans 13 amino acids. The germline V gene encodes CDR1 GTSNPN and CDR2 SVGIG (reference sequence). CDR3 loop: CAWSTYSNQPQHF. The CDR3 DNA follows: TGTGCCTGGAGCACCTATAGCAATCAGCCCCAGCATTTT.

The genes are TRBV19 and TRBJ2-1, with D perhaps TRBD2 (6 bases). The V end was cut by 6 bases, the J end by 5 bases, with 11 bases between. The V gene's germline CDR1 is LNHDA and CDR2 SQIVND (reference sequence). The length of the CDR3 is 13 residues. Written as DNA, the CDR3 is TGTGCCAGTAGACCGGGACTTAACAATGAGCAGTTCTTC. Translating it yields CASRPGLNNEQFF.

V gene TRBV29-1 combines with J gene TRBJ2-5; 8 bases line up with TRBD1. This CDR3 has 14 amino acids. V shed 6 bases and J 4 bases; nucleotides not matched to a gene: 10. CDR1 is SQVTM, CDR2 ANQGSEA, per germline. The CDR3 here is CSVSTQGARETQYF. The CDR3 DNA follows: TGCAGCGTGTCGACTCAGGGGGCGAGAGAGACCCAGTACTTC.

The gene calls are TRBV27 and TRBJ2-1, with TRBD1 identical over 12 bases. The germline gives CDR1 MNHEY, CDR2 SMNVEV (reference sequence). The CDR3 is 16 residues long. The V and J ends lost 4 bases and 8 bases, in that order; junction bases with no gene match: 9. CDR3 loop: CASSSPGTGGDHEQFF. CDR3 bases: TGTGCCAGCAGTTCTCCCGGGACAGGGGGCGATCATGAGCAGTTCTTC.

As for this clone: Other DNA sequences of this sample code for an identical CDR3. V usage is TRBV6-2 or TRBV6-3 and J usage is TRBJ1-5; 8 nucleotides agree with TRBD1. The V and J ends lost 0 bases and 4 bases, in that order; junction bases with no gene match: 5. Germline V lookup: CDR1 MNHEY, CDR2 SVGEGT. This CDR3 spans 16 amino acids. The CDR3 is CASSYSGTGGNQPQHF. CDR3 coding DNA: TGTGCCAGCAGTTACTCCGGGACAGGCGGGAATCAGCCCCAGCATTTT.

The CDR3: CASRGGLQSPLHF. The CDR3 DNA sequence: TGTGCCAGCAGGGGAGGTCTACAATCACCCCTCCACTTT. The chain employs TRBV12-3 or TRBV12-4 and TRBJ1-6; D is unclear. Trimming removed 6 bases at V and 10 bases at J, with 13 bases between. The CDR3 is 13 amino acids.

The rearrangement links TRBV28 to TRBJ1-5; no reliable D call. This CDR3 spans 15 amino acids. V dropped 5 bases and J dropped 3 bases, with 14 bases sitting between them. Germline V gene sequence: CDR1 MDHEN, CDR2 SYDVKM. The CDR3 coding sequence is TGTGCCAGCAGTCGACCTCAGGAATTCAATCAGCCCCAGCATTTT. Amino acid sequence: CASSRPQEFNQPQHF.

The CDR3 is CASSTDQGGSNSPLHF. CDR3 sequence (DNA): TGTGCCAGCTCAACGGACCAGGGAGGGTCCAATTCACCCCTCCACTTT. The chain carries TRBV18 and TRBJ1-6; TRBD1 might be the D (5 bases). Germline V lookup: CDR1 KGHSH, CDR2 LQKENI. Trimming took 5 bases from V and 7 from J, leaving 18 bases between them. The CDR3 has 16 residues.

The chain employs TRBV3-1 (or the pseudogene TRBV3-2) and TRBJ1-4; D call uncertain. Germline assignment: CDR1 LGHDT and CDR2 YNNKEL (reference sequence). V was trimmed by 0 bases and J by 8 bases, leaving 13 bases between them. This CDR3 has 15 residues. The CDR3 sequence: CASSQDVPTGEKLFF. The CDR3 DNA sequence: TGTGCCAGCAGCCAAGATGTTCCTACCGGGGAAAAACTGTTTTTT.

The chain is built from TRBV29-1 and TRBJ2-7; TRBD1 agrees at 7 bases. V gave up 6 bases and J gave up 4 bases; unmatched junction bases: 6. Germline CDR1 and CDR2: SQVTM and ANQGSEA. This CDR3 has 12 amino acids. CDR3 nucleotides: TGCAGCGTACTCACAGGGGTATACGAGCAGTACTTC. Translated, it gives CSVLTGVYEQYF.

J is TRBJ1-1 and V is TRBV29-1; no definite D call. V gave up 6 bases and J gave up 0 bases, with 17 bases separating them. Germline V gene sequence: CDR1 SQVTM, CDR2 ANQGSEA. The CDR3 sequence is 15 residues long. CDR3 in DNA: TGCAGCGTAGGTAAGGGAGCTGGGATGAACACTGAAGCTTTCTTT. Its protein is CSVGKGAGMNTEAFF. The full variable domain, with the rest looked up from reference TRBV29-1 and TRBJ1-1, is SAVISQKPSRDICQRGTSLTIQCQVDSQVTMMFWYRQQPGQSLTLIATANQGSEATYESGFVIDKFPISRPNLTFSTLTVSNMSPEDSSIYLCSVGKGAGMNTEAFFGQGTRLTVV.

The rearrangement joins TRBV3-1 (or the pseudogene TRBV3-2) to TRBJ2-1; tentative D call: TRBD1 (6 bases). There are 15 residues in the CDR3. Trimming pared 1 base from V and 6 bases from J, leaving 13 bases between. Germline V CDR1 and CDR2: LGHDT, YNNKEL (reference sequence). For the CDR3, the DNA is TGTGCCAGCAGCCAAGCCTTCTCCAGGGGCAATGAGCAGTTCTTC. Its protein product is CASSQAFSRGNEQFF.

The chain employs TRBV29-1 and TRBJ2-5; 7 nucleotides line up with TRBD2. With 4 bases clipped from V and 5 bases from J, the junction kept 4 bases outside the gene matches. The CDR3 is made up of 12 amino acids. The V gene's germline CDR1 is SQVTM and CDR2 ANQGSEA. The CDR3 sequence: CSVAGGTETQYF. CDR3 sequence (DNA): TGCAGCGTTGCCGGGGGGACTGAGACCCAGTACTTC.

This clone was seen a single time. This chain links TRBV2 with TRBJ2-5; D call uncertain. Between the trimmed V and J ends, which lost 8 bases and 2 bases, there was a span of 12 bases. The CDR3 has 13 residues. In germline, CDR1 is SNHLY, CDR2 FYNNEI. CDR3 bases: TGTGCCAGCTCCTCCGAACAGCAAGAGACCCAGTACTTC. This encodes CASSSEQQETQYF.

V and J are TRBV7-2 and TRBJ2-1, with D uncertain. CDR1 and CDR2 from the germline V gene are SGHTA and FQGNSA. Trimming removed 2 bases at V and 4 bases at J, with 3 bases between. CDR3 length: 12 residues. CDR3 DNA sequence: TGTGCCAGCAGCTTAACATACAATGAGCAGTTCTTC. As protein: CASSLTYNEQFF.

The rearrangement uses TRBV3-1 (or the pseudogene TRBV3-2) and TRBJ1-2, with D hard to call. Germline CDR1 reads LGHDT; CDR2 reads YNNKEL (reference sequence). Deletions cut 4 bases from V and 2 bases from J, with 14 bases between. The length of the CDR3 is 15 residues. The CDR3 nucleotides are TGTGCCAGCAGCCCTTACAACACTATAAACTATGGCTACACCTTC. Residues: CASSPYNTINYGYTF.

The chain carries TRBV5-6 and TRBJ2-7; D possibly corresponds to TRBD2 (5 bases). The germline V gene has CDR1 SGHDT and CDR2 YYEEEE. V lost 1 base and J lost 5, with 16 bases in between. This CDR3 spans 15 amino acids. DNA of the CDR3: TGTGCCAGCAGCTTGCGGACGGGGTTTCTCGACGAGCAGTACTTC. Protein sequence: CASSLRTGFLDEQYF. Combining the CDR3 with reference TRBV5-6 and TRBJ2-7 gives the whole variable domain DAGVTQSPTHLIKTRGQQVTLRCSPKSGHDTVSWYQQALGQGPQFIFQYYEEEERQRGNFPDRFSGHQFPNYSSELNVNALLLGDSALYLCASSLRTGFLDEQYFGPGTRLTVT.

V and J are TRBV5-1 and TRBJ2-3; 9 bases map to TRBD2. The CDR3 totals 14 residues. V lost 5 bases and J lost 3; bases outside the gene matches: 4. Germline CDR1 is SGHRS and CDR2 is YFSETQ. CDR3 in DNA: TGCGCCAGCAGAAGGACTAGCGTTACAGATACGCAGTATTTT. It specifies CASRRTSVTDTQYF.

The V gene is TRBV4-2, the J gene TRBJ2-3; D not certain. Germline assignment: CDR1 LGHNA and CDR2 YNFKEQ. V was clipped by 3 bases and J by 0 bases, with 13 bases between them. The CDR3 spans 16 residues. This CDR3 is CASSHGGSSSTDTQYF. CDR3 coding DNA: TGTGCCAGCAGCCACGGCGGCTCTTCTAGCACAGATACGCAGTATTTT.

There are a few counts of this clone. The V call is TRBV5-6, the J call TRBJ1-2, with D unresolved. V was clipped by 3 bases and J by 8 bases, with 26 bases between them. The germline V gene encodes CDR1 SGHDT and CDR2 YYEEEE. This CDR3 has 17 residues. The CDR3 DNA follows: TGTGCCAGCAGCTCCCGGGAAAGGGCTCGATTCGTGGGAGGCTACACCTTC. This translates into CASSSRERARFVGGYTF. Complete variable domain (other parts from reference TRBV5-6 and TRBJ1-2): DAGVTQSPTHLIKTRGQQVTLRCSPKSGHDTVSWYQQALGQGPQFIFQYYEEEERQRGNFPDRFSGHQFPNYSSELNVNALLLGDSALYLCASSSRERARFVGGYTFGSGTRLTVV.